This is a list of T cell receptor beta chains from one sample in a study of cytomegalovirus exposure and HLA in healthy donors. The assay was immunoSEQ multiplex PCR, and TCRdb's table has in-frame clones only and misses some. The sample table includes some 110,000 clones. The sample was PBMCs. The receptors shown here come from a man in his forties or fifties in good health and CMV-seronegative. Each CDR3 is given with its conserved first and last residue. D genes are given only for firm matches.

J gene,D gene,V gene,CDR3 DNA,CDR3 protein
TRBJ1-5,.,TRBV10-2,TGCGCCAGCGGGGGCTCGCTACAGCCCCAGCATTTT,CASGGSLQPQHF
TRBJ2-2,TRBD2,TRBV28,TGTGCCAGTAGAAGCGGGAGTCGGACCGGGGAGCTGTTTTTT,CASRSGSRTGELFF
TRBJ1-1,TRBD1,TRBV6-4,TGTGCCAGCAGTGACCGGGACAGGGCACTTCTAGGCACTGAAGCTTTCTTT,CASSDRDRALLGTEAFF
TRBJ1-5,.,TRBV11-3,TGTGCCAGCAGCTTAAGTCATGGGAGGGCCCGGCATTTT,CASSLSHGRARHF
TRBJ2-7,.,TRBV6-5,TGTGCCAGCAGTTATTGGGGGGTCCACGAGCAGTACTTC,CASSYWGVHEQYF
TRBJ1-5,.,TRBV2,TGTGCCAGCAGTGGGCAGCGAGGGATCAATCAGCCCCAGCATTTT,CASSGQRGINQPQHF
TRBJ1-2,TRBD1,TRBV10-3,TGTGCCATTGGGACAGCTATTAACTATGGCTACACCTTC,CAIGTAINYGYTF
TRBJ2-7,TRBD1,TRBV29-1,TGCAGCGTTGGGACGGACAGGACCTACGAGCAGTACTTC,CSVGTDRTYEQYF
TRBJ1-2,.,TRBV7-3,TGTGCCAGCAGCCCGGGACTGTCCCACTATGGCTACACCTTC,CASSPGLSHYGYTF
TRBJ1-1,.,TRBV5-4,TGTGCCAGCAGCCGGGTTACGGGGAACACTGAAGCTTTCTTT,CASSRVTGNTEAFF
TRBJ1-2,.,TRBV30,TGTGGGTGGGAACAGGGAAACTATGGCTACACCTTC,CGWEQGNYGYTF
TRBJ2-7,.,TRBV18,TGTGCCAGCTCACCACCGGCCCAGCGGTACGAGCAGTACTTC,CASSPPAQRYEQYF
TRBJ2-3,TRBD1,TRBV7-9,TGTGCCAGCAGCCCGGACAGGGTGGCGACAGATACGCAGTATTTT,CASSPDRVATDTQYF
TRBJ2-1,TRBD2,TRBV5-4,TGTGCCAGCAGCTGGATCGGGAGGGAGAATGAGCAGTTCTTC,CASSWIGRENEQFF
TRBJ2-7,TRBD2,TRBV5-1,TGCGCCAGCAGCTTGGCCAGGTCTAGCGGGGAGGCCTACGAGCAGTACTTC,CASSLARSSGEAYEQYF
TRBJ2-7,TRBD2,TRBV5-1,TGCGCCAGCAGCTTGGTCACTAGCGGGTCCGAGCAGTACTTC,CASSLVTSGSEQYF
TRBJ2-7,TRBD1,TRBV19,TGTGCCAGTGGATTCGGCGACAGGGCTTCCGAGCAGTACTTC,CASGFGDRASEQYF
TRBJ2-7,TRBD1,TRBV5-6,TGTGCCAGCAGCTTGTTTACGGCAGGGGGCTACGAGCAGTACTTC,CASSLFTAGGYEQYF
TRBJ1-2,TRBD1,TRBV2,TGTGCCAGCAGCCCGGGACAGGGCTCCTTGTACACCTTC,CASSPGQGSLYTF
TRBJ2-3,.,TRBV7-8,TGTGCCAGCAGCTTAAATGAGCAAATAGATACGCAGTATTTT,CASSLNEQIDTQYF
TRBJ2-7,.,TRBV7-2,TGTGCCAGCAGCCCCTCATGGCCCTACGAGCAGTACTTC,CASSPSWPYEQYF
TRBJ2-7,TRBD1,TRBV10-2,TGCGCCAGCAGTGATGGGACAGCCTACGAGCAGTACTTC,CASSDGTAYEQYF
TRBJ2-3,TRBD2,TRBV4-1,TGCGCCAGCAGCCAAGATCGGACTAGCGGGAGGGCCGGGAATACGCAGTATTTT,CASSQDRTSGRAGNTQYF
TRBJ2-2,TRBD2,TRBV27,TGTGCCAGCAGTTTACTAGCGGGGAGTACCGGGGAGCTGTTTTTT,CASSLLAGSTGELFF
TRBJ2-3,TRBD2,TRBV7-2,TGTGCCAGCAGCTCCCTAGCGGTATCACACACAGATACGCAGTATTTT,CASSSLAVSHTDTQYF
TRBJ2-2,TRBD1,TRBV2,TGTGCCAGCCGGGGACAGGGTTCCCTCACCGGGGAGCTGTTTTTT,CASRGQGSLTGELFF
TRBJ2-1,TRBD2,TRBV11-2,TGTGCCAGCAGCTTCCCTCCTAGCGGGGTTTACAATGAGCAGTTCTTC,CASSFPPSGVYNEQFF
TRBJ2-5,TRBD2,TRBV7-9,TGTGCCAGCAGCTCAAGCGGGAGGGCCGGGGAGACCCAGTACTTC,CASSSSGRAGETQYF
TRBJ1-1,TRBD1,TRBV2,TGTGCCAGCAGGGGGGGACAGGGAGTCACTGAAGCTTTCTTT,CASRGGQGVTEAFF
TRBJ2-2,.,TRBV2,TGTGCCAGCAGTGATATAGAGATGAACACCGGGGAGCTGTTTTTT,CASSDIEMNTGELFF
TRBJ1-1,TRBD1,TRBV11-2,TGTGCCAGCAGCAGACAGGGTTTCCTAGGCGAAGCTTTCTTT,CASSRQGFLGEAFF
TRBJ2-2,TRBD2,TRBV11-3,TGTGCCAGCAGCTTAGAAGGACTAGCGGGAGTCATCGGGGAGCTGTTTTTT,CASSLEGLAGVIGELFF
TRBJ1-2,.,TRBV11-3,TGTGCCAGCCGAGGACATGACGGCACCTTC,CASRGHDGTF
TRBJ2-1,.,TRBV6-5,TGTGCCAGCAGTTACTCAAGGTGGGGCCATGAGCAGTTCTTC,CASSYSRWGHEQFF
TRBJ1-6,TRBD1,TRBV5-4,TGTGCCAGCAGCTCCTCGATTGGACAGGGGAGGAATTCACCCCTCCACTTT,CASSSSIGQGRNSPLHF
TRBJ2-5,.,TRBV5-5,TGTGCCAGCAGCTTGGCCTCTCTATCCGAGACCCAGTACTTC,CASSLASLSETQYF
TRBJ1-1,TRBD1,TRBV11-3,TGTGCCAGCAGCTACCCACTCCGGACAGGGGGTTTTGGTGAAGCTTTCTTT,CASSYPLRTGGFGEAFF
TRBJ2-4,TRBD1,TRBV18,TGTGCCAGCTCCGCACCAGGACAGGGGGCCAAAAACATTCAGTACTTC,CASSAPGQGAKNIQYF
TRBJ1-2,TRBD1,TRBV6-5,TGTGCCAGCAGTTACTCCACGGACAGGGGGGACTATGGCTACACCTTC,CASSYSTDRGDYGYTF
TRBJ2-1,TRBD2,TRBV7-6,TGTGCCAGCAGCCCTCGGTTAGCGGGAGCCAGTGAGCAGTTCTTC,CASSPRLAGASEQFF
TRBJ2-5,TRBD2,TRBV7-9,TGTGCCAGCAGCTTACGAGTAGCGGGACGCGAGACCCAGTACTTC,CASSLRVAGRETQYF